The 4 T cell receptor beta chains given below trace back to one sample, sequenced in a study of shared clonotypes between healthy human individuals. The method was immunoSEQ multiplex PCR; TCRdb's version includes in-frame clones alone and lacks a portion of them. Of hundreds of thousands of clones in the sample, roughly 70% were seen once. The sequencing sample was made of memory CD4+ T cells sorted from blood. Stated subset: CD45RA-negative fraction. The source of these receptors is a woman in her twenties or thirties in good health.

This clone appeared a few times. This chain uses TRBV6-6 with TRBJ1-2; possible D gene TRBD1, 5 bases. Trimming pared 5 bases from V and 2 bases from J, leaving 9 bases between. CDR1 and CDR2 from the germline V gene are MNHNY and SVGAGI (reference sequence). The CDR3 runs 13 residues. CDR3 bases: TGTGCCAGCAGTCCGACAGAAAACTATGGCTACACCTTC. It yields the protein CASSPTENYGYTF.

V is TRBV5-1 and J is TRBJ1-1; TRBD1 matches 7 bases. There are 15 residues in the CDR3. Germline assignment: CDR1 SGHRS and CDR2 YFSETQ. V shed 2 bases, J shed 5 bases, and the junction held 9 bases outside the gene matches. The CDR3 nucleotides are TGCGCCAGCAGCTTTCTCACAGGGGTATTGACTGAAGCTTTCTTT. Encoded protein: CASSFLTGVLTEAFF.

This CDR3 reads CASSTGQGDYGYTF. The CDR3, as DNA: TGTGCCAGCAGTACCGGACAGGGGGACTATGGCTACACCTTC. This chain uses TRBV6-4 with TRBJ1-2; TRBD1 matches 10 bases. V was clipped by 5 bases and J by 3 bases; unmatched bases: 3. CDR1 is MRHNA and CDR2 is SNTAGT in the germline V gene. This CDR3 has 14 amino acids.

The V call is TRBV27, the J call TRBJ2-7, with TRBD2 matching over 8 bases. Germline V CDR1 and CDR2: MNHEY, SMNVEV (reference sequence). The CDR3 is made up of 15 amino acids. Unmatched junction bases numbered 15, after V lost 7 bases and J lost 7 bases. CDR3: CASMSLSSRGGEQYF. In DNA, the CDR3 is TGTGCCAGCATGTCGCTAAGCTCCCGGGGGGGGGAGCAGTACTTC.